This T cell receptor (beta chain) was sequenced for a study of blood T cells in healthy people across ages. This CDR3 region has 12 residues. V was shortened by 8 bases and J by 3 bases, with 10 bases between the two germline ends. The germline V gene encodes CDR1 SEHNR and CDR2 FQNEAQ (reference sequence). Points from the study as a whole: Roughly linear age-related decline in beta diversity appeared, significant by age around 42. It was not possible, with unsorted PBMCs, to conclusively compare naive and antigen-experienced cells. Considered underestimates were the diversity estimates obtained from one million T cells.

The authors ran a second PCR of 7 to 11 cycles using a sample-barcoded 5' primer and a J-beta primer mix. Per-sample output comprised a minimum of 2.5 million paired-end reads containing CDR3. Via MiXCR, TCRdb re-called the 5' RACE reads, giving one row per CDR3 protein. In the table there are fewer than 950,000 distinct CDR3 sequences, 35% to 40% of which are singletons. Many counts were recorded for this clonotype. The antigen remains unidentified. The sequenced material came from blood. This sequence originates from a man aged 18 to 30 in good health. The V gene is TRBV7-9, the J gene TRBJ1-2; a possible D gene is TRBD1 (5 bases). The chain's CDR3 is CASQTADYGYTF. CDR3 bases: TGTGCCAGCCAGACAGCCGACTATGGCTACACCTTC.